One sample yielded the 9 T cell receptor beta chains listed below, sequenced in a study of cytomegalovirus exposure and HLA in healthy donors (dated by TCRdb to 2015 to 2018). Libraries were prepared through the immunoSEQ multiplex PCR assay. A mixture of 60 forward primers for TCR Vbeta segments and 13 reverse primers for TCR Jbeta segments was used in the multiplex PCR. This immuneACCESS table, as held by TCRdb, lists in-frame sequences with V and J called but not all clones. Of the missing ones, under half trace to an unresolved V gene in checked studies; the others have no known cause. The sample profile shows approximately 100,000 clones; about 81% of them were found once. Less than 3% of the sample is taken by the ten largest. The sequenced material came from PBMCs. These receptors all come from a male donor in good health and CMV-seropositive.

The genes are TRBV28 and TRBJ2-1; D possibly corresponds to TRBD2 (5 bases). V dropped 2 bases and J dropped 12 bases, with 20 bases sitting between them. The V gene's germline CDR1 is MDHEN and CDR2 SYDVKM. CDR3 length equals 15 residues. This CDR3 reads CASSLVGSLDAGQFF. The CDR3 DNA sequence: TGTGCCAGCAGTTTAGTGGGATCTTTAGACGCGGGGCAGTTCTTC.

V and J are TRBV2 and TRBJ1-1, with 10 bases fitting TRBD1. The junction had 5 bases not matched to a gene; V was cut back by 5 bases and J by 5 bases. This CDR3 contains 14 residues. The V gene's germline CDR1 is SNHLY and CDR2 FYNNEI. The CDR3 DNA follows: TGTGCCAGCAGTAACCGACAGGGGGCAACTGAAGCTTTCTTT. The encoded protein is CASSNRQGATEAFF. The variable domain in full, completed from reference TRBV2 and TRBJ1-1, reads EPEVTQTPSHQVTQMGQEVILRCVPISNHLYFYWYRQILGQKVEFLVSFYNNEISEKSEIFDDQFSVERPDGSNFTLKIRSTKLEDSAMYFCASSNRQGATEAFFGQGTRLTVV.

The chain uses TRBV4-2 and TRBJ2-1; unclear D gene. The CDR3 sequence is 15 residues long. Looked up from germline, CDR1 is LGHNA and CDR2 is YNFKEQ. Trimming cost V 0 bases and J 2 bases, with 8 bases left between them. The CDR3 sequence: CASSQDKSAYNEQFF. DNA for the CDR3: TGTGCCAGCAGCCAAGACAAGTCAGCCTACAATGAGCAGTTCTTC.

This clone was seen only a few times. V is TRBV19 and J is TRBJ1-1; possible D gene TRBD1, 5 bases. Germline-derived CDR1 and CDR2 are LNHDA and SQIVND (reference sequence). The CDR3 length is 15 residues. V dropped 5 bases and J dropped 0 bases, with 13 bases sitting between them. The CDR3 region has the DNA TGTGCCAGTAGTTCCGCAGGGTACATGAACACTGAAGCTTTCTTT. Translation: CASSSAGYMNTEAFF.

The chain recombines TRBV7-2 with TRBJ2-7, with 9 bases that match TRBD1. The CDR3 has 16 residues. The germline CDR1 and CDR2 sequences are SGHTA and FQGNSA. Trimming removed 2 bases from V and 5 bases from J; junction bases left unmatched: 10. CDR3 loop: CASSLQWGTGPNEQYF. As DNA, the CDR3 is TGTGCCAGCAGCTTACAATGGGGGACAGGGCCCAACGAGCAGTACTTC.

The V and J genes are TRBV5-1 and TRBJ2-2; D is undetermined. This CDR3 has 14 amino acids. V lost 4 bases and J lost 6, with 13 bases in between. Per the germline V gene, CDR1 is SGHRS and CDR2 is YFSETQ. The CDR3, as DNA: TGCGCCAGCAGCGAACGACCTGGAGCCGGGGAGCTGTTTTTT. Its protein is CASSERPGAGELFF. The full variable domain, rest sourced from reference TRBV5-1 and TRBJ2-2, is KAGVTQTPRYLIKTRGQQVTLSCSPISGHRSVSWYQQTPGQGLQFLFEYFSETQRNKGNFPGRFSGRQFSNSRSEMNVSTLELGDSALYLCASSERPGAGELFFGEGSRLTVL.

The J gene is TRBJ2-2, the V gene TRBV4-1, with 7 bases lining up with TRBD1. Germline CDR1 and CDR2: MGHRA and YSYEKL. This CDR3 is 15 amino acids long. V shed 4 bases and J 2 bases; nucleotides not matched to a gene: 4. This CDR3 reads CASSLRGTNTGELFF. The DNA of the CDR3 is TGCGCCAGCAGCCTCAGGGGGACCAACACCGGGGAGCTGTTTTTT.

The chain employs TRBV30 and TRBJ2-7, with TRBD2 identical over 9 bases. Trimming at V came to 2 bases and at J to 5 bases, leaving 10 bases not matched to a gene. The V gene's germline CDR1 is GTSNPN and CDR2 SVGIG (reference sequence). This CDR3 contains 15 residues. The CDR3 sequence: CAWSSPGLAPHEQYF. The CDR3, as DNA: TGTGCCTGGAGTTCACCGGGACTAGCACCCCACGAGCAGTACTTC.

The chain links TRBV5-7 to TRBJ1-1; no definite D call. TRBV5-7 is placed among ORFs of uncertain function. V gave up 6 bases and J gave up 3 bases, with 18 bases separating them. This CDR3 is built from 15 residues. DNA for the CDR3: TGTGCCAGCACGAGTGTGACTTCGGCCCACACTGAAGCTTTCTTT. Translating it yields CASTSVTSAHTEAFF.